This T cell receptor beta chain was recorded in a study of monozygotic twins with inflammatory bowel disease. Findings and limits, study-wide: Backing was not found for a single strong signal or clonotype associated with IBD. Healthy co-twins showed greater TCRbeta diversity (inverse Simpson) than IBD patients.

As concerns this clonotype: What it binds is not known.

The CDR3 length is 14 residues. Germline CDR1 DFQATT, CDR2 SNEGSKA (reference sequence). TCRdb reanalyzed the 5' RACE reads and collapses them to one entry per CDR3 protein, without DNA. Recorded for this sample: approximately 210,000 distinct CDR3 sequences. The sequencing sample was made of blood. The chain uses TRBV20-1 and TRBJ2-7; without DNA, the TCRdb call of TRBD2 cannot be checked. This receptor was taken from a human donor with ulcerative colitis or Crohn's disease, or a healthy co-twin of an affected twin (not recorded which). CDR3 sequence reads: CSANLAGVDYGQYF.